The clone carrying this TCR beta chain was seen a few times. The antigen remains undetermined. This entry is derived from a study of early T cells in non-severe SARS-CoV-2 infection. Study summary: Alpha and beta chains were unpaired, from unsorted whole-blood bulk RNA.

Each single cDNA molecule received a unique molecular identifier. One entry per CDR3 protein, called by TCRdb with MiXCR from the 5' RACE reads. This sample carries 75,000 to 100,000 distinct CDR3 sequences, roughly 17% of them seen once, and the ten largest clones take 1.3%. Overall study results and limits: Private and CD4 specificities were missed by VDJdb matching, skewed to anti-spike CD8.

V gave up 9 bases and J gave up 4 bases; unmatched junction bases: 4. The CDR3 covers 13 residues. The J gene is TRBJ2-2, the V gene TRBV12-3 or TRBV12-4; 8 bases fit TRBD1. The receptor comes from an adult who was a healthcare worker with PCR-confirmed SARS-CoV-2 infection or an uninfected control (not recorded which). The sequenced material came from whole blood. For the CDR3, the DNA is TGTGCCAGTAACGACAGGGGCACCGGGGAGCTGTTTTTT. Translation: CASNDRGTGELFF.